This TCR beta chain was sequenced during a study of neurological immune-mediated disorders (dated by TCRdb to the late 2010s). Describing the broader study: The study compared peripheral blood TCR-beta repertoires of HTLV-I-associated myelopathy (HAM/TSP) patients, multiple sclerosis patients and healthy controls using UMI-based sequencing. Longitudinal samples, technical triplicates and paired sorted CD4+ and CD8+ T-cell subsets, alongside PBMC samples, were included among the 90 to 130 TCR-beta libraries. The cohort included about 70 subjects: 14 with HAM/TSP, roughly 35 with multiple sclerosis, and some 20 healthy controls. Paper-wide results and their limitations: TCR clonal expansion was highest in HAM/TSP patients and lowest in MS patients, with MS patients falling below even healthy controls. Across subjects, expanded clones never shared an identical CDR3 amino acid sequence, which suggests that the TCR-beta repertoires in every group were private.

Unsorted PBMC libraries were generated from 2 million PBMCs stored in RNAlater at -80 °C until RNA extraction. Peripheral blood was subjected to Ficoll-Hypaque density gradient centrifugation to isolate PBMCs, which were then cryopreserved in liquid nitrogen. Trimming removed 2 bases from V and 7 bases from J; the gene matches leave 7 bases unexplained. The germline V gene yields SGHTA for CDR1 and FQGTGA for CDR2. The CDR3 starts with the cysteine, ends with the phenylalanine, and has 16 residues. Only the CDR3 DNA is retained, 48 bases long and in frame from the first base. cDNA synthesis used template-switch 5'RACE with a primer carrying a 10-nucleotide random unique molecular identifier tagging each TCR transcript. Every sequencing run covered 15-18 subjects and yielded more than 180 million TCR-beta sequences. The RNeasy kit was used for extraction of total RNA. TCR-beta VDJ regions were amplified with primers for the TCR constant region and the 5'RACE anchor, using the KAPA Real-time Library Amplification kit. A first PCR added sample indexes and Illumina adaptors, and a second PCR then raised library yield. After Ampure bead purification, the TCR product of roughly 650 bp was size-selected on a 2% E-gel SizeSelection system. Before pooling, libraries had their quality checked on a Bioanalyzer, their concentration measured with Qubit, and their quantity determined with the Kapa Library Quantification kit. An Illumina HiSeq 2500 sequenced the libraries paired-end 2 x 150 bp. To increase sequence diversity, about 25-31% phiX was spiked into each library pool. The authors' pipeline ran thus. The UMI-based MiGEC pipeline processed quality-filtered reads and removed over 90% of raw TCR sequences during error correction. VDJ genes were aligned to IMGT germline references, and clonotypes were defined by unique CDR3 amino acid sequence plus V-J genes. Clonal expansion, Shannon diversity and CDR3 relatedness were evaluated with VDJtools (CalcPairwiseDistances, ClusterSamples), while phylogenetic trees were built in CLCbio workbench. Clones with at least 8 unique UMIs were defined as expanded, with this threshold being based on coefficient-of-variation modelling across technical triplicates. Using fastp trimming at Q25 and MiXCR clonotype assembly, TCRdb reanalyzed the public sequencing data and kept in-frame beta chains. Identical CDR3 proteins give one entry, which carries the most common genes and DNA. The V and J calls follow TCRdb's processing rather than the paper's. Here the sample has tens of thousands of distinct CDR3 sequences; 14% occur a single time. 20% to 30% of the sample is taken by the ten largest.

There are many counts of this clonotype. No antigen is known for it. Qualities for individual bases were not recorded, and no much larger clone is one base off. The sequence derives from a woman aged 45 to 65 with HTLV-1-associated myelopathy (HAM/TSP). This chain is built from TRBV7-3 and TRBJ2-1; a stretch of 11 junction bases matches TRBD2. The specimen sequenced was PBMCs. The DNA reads TGTGCCAGCAGCTTAGGCTTAGCGGGGGGGCCGAATGAGCAGTTCTTC. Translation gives CASSLGLAGGPNEQFF.